These 7 T cell receptor beta chains came from one sample sequenced in a study of cytomegalovirus exposure and HLA in healthy donors. With 60 Vbeta and 13 Jbeta primers, the PCR was carried out. Produced via immunoSEQ multiplex PCR; TCRdb's table is partial and in-frame only. The data contain 90,000 to 110,000 clones, 65% to 90% of them singletons. Sequenced sample: PBMCs. These receptors were taken from a woman in her thirties in good health and CMV-seronegative.

The chain employs TRBV5-6 and TRBJ1-2, with 7 nucleotides matching TRBD1. V was pared by 2 bases and J by 7 bases, with 23 bases of the junction left unmatched. The V gene's germline CDR1 is SGHDT and CDR2 YYEEEE. This CDR3 has 19 residues. CDR3 nucleotides: TGTGCCAGCAGCTTATCCGGTTCCGGGACAGTTCATAGATTTAGTGGCTACACCTTC. Its translation is CASSLSGSGTVHRFSGYTF.

The chain carries TRBV6-6 and TRBJ2-3; 10 nucleotides agree with TRBD2. This CDR3 is built from 16 residues. Per germline, CDR1 MNHNY and CDR2 SVGAGI (reference sequence). The junction had 9 bases not matched to a gene; V was cut back by 5 bases and J by 4 bases. CDR3 DNA sequence: TGTGCCAGCAGTCTCTCTAGCGGGAGAATCGCAGATACGCAGTATTTT. Its translation: CASSLSSGRIADTQYF.

The rearrangement uses TRBV23-1 and TRBJ2-1; no clear D. TRBV23-1 is reported as an ORF; its role is uncertain. V gave up 7 bases and J gave up 3 bases, with 16 bases separating them. The CDR3 runs 15 residues. The CDR3 DNA reads as TGCGCCAGCACCTCGACCCATGAGGACTACAATGAGCAGTTCTTC. It encodes CASTSTHEDYNEQFF.

The genes are TRBV27 and TRBJ2-5; TRBD2 aligns across 10 bases. Gene TRBJ2-7 matches the end of the DNA better, so the J call may be wrong. This CDR3 has 15 amino acids. Looked up from germline, CDR1 is MNHEY and CDR2 is SMNVEV (reference sequence). The CDR3 reads CASSWKREGLYEQYF. CDR3 nucleotide sequence: TGTGCCAGCAGTTGGAAGCGGGAGGGCCTTTACGAGCAGTACTTC.

The chain uses TRBV2 and TRBJ2-2; the match to TRBD2 covers 8 bases. CDR3 length equals 18 residues. Per germline, CDR1 SNHLY and CDR2 FYNNEI. The junction had 13 bases not matched to a gene; V was cut back by 3 bases and J by 4 bases. DNA for the CDR3: TGTGCCAGCAGTGATTGGGCTAGCGGGCGCCGAGGCACCGGGGAGCTGTTTTTT. Residues: CASSDWASGRRGTGELFF.

V gene TRBV7-5 combines with J gene TRBJ2-3; the table's D gene call, TRBD2, was not cross checked with the DNA. TRBV7-5 is described as a pseudogene. The CDR3 consists of 14 residues. CDR3 DNA sequence: TGTGCCAGAGGTTCTGGGGGGTTATTGGATACGCAGTATTTT. It translates to CARGSGGLLDTQYF.

The genes are TRBV14 and TRBJ2-7; 7 nucleotides align to TRBD1. The CDR3 totals 14 residues. V trimming: 4 bases; J trimming: 1 base; junction bases outside the gene matches: 4. Germline-derived CDR1 and CDR2 are SGHDN and FVKESK. This CDR3 reads CASSRQTGSYEQYF. The CDR3 coding sequence is TGTGCCAGCAGCCGACAGACAGGGTCCTACGAGCAGTACTTC. Combining the CDR3 with reference TRBV14 and TRBJ2-7 gives the whole variable domain EAGVTQFPSHSVIEKGQTVTLRCDPISGHDNLYWYRRVMGKEIKFLLHFVKESKQDESGMPNNRFLAERTGGTYSTLKVQPAELEDSGVYFCASSRQTGSYEQYFGPGTRLTVT.